This T cell receptor (beta chain) was captured by sequencing in a study of blood T cell repertoires in COVID-19. Whole-study context: Specimens from acute and convalescent COVID-19 originated in the United States, Italy and Spain. T cells, B-cell-depleted T cells, or PBMCs provided the cDNA or gDNA that served as material.

V was cut by 4 bases and J by 4 bases, with 13 bases left in between. The CDR3 runs to 14 residues. The germline gives CDR1 SGHDN, CDR2 FVKESK. The authors' processing: By means of reference gene primer amplification, nucleated cell counts were estimated. This table comes from immunoSEQ multiplex PCR, and its TCRdb copy is limited to in-frame clones, with some not included. V, J and clone size are those of that table, while D and trimming were read from the DNA. The sample lists a few hundred thousand clones, roughly 84% occurring once. The specimen sequenced was peripheral blood. The receptor comes from a middle-aged woman who had recovered from COVID-19. This chain links TRBV14 with TRBJ1-1; D remains ambiguous. The CDR3, as DNA: TGTGCCAGCAGCCCTCACGAGGTGGGCACTGAAGCTTTCTTT. It yields the protein CASSPHEVGTEAFF.